The 14 T cell receptor beta chains presented below share a single source sample, sequenced in a study of blood T cell repertoires in COVID-19. Clones were read by immunoSEQ multiplex PCR, and TCRdb kept only the in-frame ones, dropping some. The table has a few hundred thousand clones, about 89% seen once. Sequencing input: peripheral blood. The receptors were sampled from a woman between 25 and 40 years old with COVID-19, enrolled during active disease.

This clone came up once. CDR3 sequence: CASSQGLAGEKTQYF. CDR3 coding DNA: TGTGCCAGCAGCCAAGGACTAGCGGGGGAGAAGACCCAGTACTTC. The J gene is TRBJ2-5, the V gene TRBV4-2; 12 bases line up with TRBD2. With 1 base clipped from V and 6 bases from J, the junction kept 3 bases outside the gene matches. CDR3 length equals 15 residues. The germline CDR1 and CDR2 sequences are LGHNA and YNFKEQ.

The chain carries TRBV5-1 and TRBJ2-3, with TRBD1 matching 8 bases. The germline CDR1 and CDR2 sequences are SGHRS and YFSETQ. V lost 2 bases to trimming and J lost 1 base; unmatched junction nucleotides: 3. The CDR3 totals 15 residues. CDR3 DNA: TGCGCCAGCAGCTTTATGGGACAGGGCACAGATACGCAGTATTTT. It specifies CASSFMGQGTDTQYF.

The rearrangement uses TRBV25-1 and TRBJ1-1, with no clear D. This CDR3 comprises 9 residues. V was shortened by 8 bases and J by 10 bases, with 8 bases between the two germline ends. Germline V gene sequence: CDR1 MGHDK, CDR2 SYGVNS. The CDR3 DNA reads as TGTGCCAGCTTAACAGTAGCTTTCTTT. This sequence encodes CASLTVAFF. Using reference TRBV25-1 and TRBJ1-1 for the parts outside the CDR3, the full variable domain is EADIYQTPRYLVIGTGKKITLECSQTMGHDKMYWYQQDPGMELHLIHYSYGVNSTEKGDLSSESTVSRIRTEHFPLTLESARPSHTSQYLCASLTVAFFGQGTRLTVV.

The chain recombines TRBV29-1 with TRBJ1-1; 8 bases are a match to TRBD1. Germline loops: CDR1 SQVTM, CDR2 ANQGSEA. The CDR3 has 14 residues. The J segment lost 0 bases and the V segment lost 8 bases, leaving 8 bases of the junction unmatched. The CDR3 sequence is CSSRTGTMNTEAFF. The CDR3 bases are TGCAGCTCGAGGACAGGGACCATGAACACTGAAGCTTTCTTT.

The chain couples TRBV27 to TRBJ2-7; D ambiguous. Trimming pared 0 bases from V and 2 bases from J, leaving 5 bases between. Germline V gene sequence: CDR1 MNHEY, CDR2 SMNVEV (reference sequence). The length of the CDR3 is 13 residues. The CDR3 sequence is CASSLSLAYEQYF. In nucleotides, the CDR3 is TGTGCCAGCAGTTTATCGCTAGCCTACGAGCAGTACTTC.

The rearrangement uses TRBV6-2 or TRBV6-3 and TRBJ1-1; D might be TRBD1 (6 bases). V was trimmed by 4 bases and J by 0 bases, leaving 9 bases between them. Germline V gene sequence: CDR1 MNHEY, CDR2 SVGEGT. This CDR3 contains 14 residues. DNA for the CDR3: TGTGCCAGCAGTTCCGGACAGATGAACACTGAAGCTTTCTTT. It specifies CASSSGQMNTEAFF.

The gene calls are TRBV6-5 and TRBJ1-6; D perhaps matches TRBD1 (6 bases). The V end lost 6 bases, the J end lost 4 bases, and 13 bases lay between the germline ends. Germline-derived CDR1 and CDR2 are MNHEY and SVGAGI. The CDR3 loop spans 15 amino acids. DNA for the CDR3: TGTGCCAGCAGGGACGCACAGGGATATAATTCACCCCTCCACTTT. Translation: CASRDAQGYNSPLHF.

This clone was found a few times. J is TRBJ2-1 and V is TRBV5-1, with D maybe TRBD2 (5 bases). Germline loops: CDR1 SGHRS, CDR2 YFSETQ. This CDR3 spans 13 amino acids. Trimming shortened V by 4 bases and J by 4 bases, and 9 bases separated the two germline ends. The CDR3 is CASSPDSYNEQFF. DNA for the CDR3: TGCGCCAGCAGCCCGGACTCGTACAATGAGCAGTTCTTC.

The chain combines TRBV9 with TRBJ2-7; D gene ambiguous. V shed 3 bases and J shed 0 bases, with 4 bases lying between them. Germline values: CDR1 SGDLS, CDR2 YYNGEE. This CDR3 is built from 12 residues. DNA of the CDR3: TGTGCCAGCAGCGGGAGCTCCTACGAGCAGTACTTC. This sequence encodes CASSGSSYEQYF. The full variable domain, in which reference TRBV9 and TRBJ2-7 provide the parts outside the CDR3, is DSGVTQTPKHLITATGQRVTLRCSPRSGDLSVYWYQQSLDQGLQFLIQYYNGEERAKGNILERFSAQQFPDLHSELNLSSLELGDSALYFCASSGSSYEQYFGPGTRLTVT.

The gene calls are TRBV24-1 and TRBJ1-2; 11 bases align to TRBD1. CDR3 size: 14 residues. Germline lookup yields CDR1 KGHDR and CDR2 SFDVKD. The ends lost 4 bases at V and 6 bases at J; junction bases unmatched: 3. The DNA for the CDR3 is TGTGCCACCAGTGACCCGGGACAGGGGGATGGCTACACCTTC. This translates into CATSDPGQGDGYTF.

The chain has TRBV11-2 and TRBJ1-5, with D perhaps matching TRBD1 (6 bases). V lost 0 bases to trimming and J lost 5 bases, with 11 bases between them. From germline, CDR1 is SGHAT and CDR2 FQNNGV. This CDR3 has 15 residues. The CDR3 spells CASSLEPGGHQPQHF. Written as DNA, the CDR3 is TGTGCCAGCAGCTTAGAACCGGGGGGCCATCAGCCCCAGCATTTT.

This rearrangement joins TRBV20-1 to TRBJ2-7, with 8 bases fitting TRBD2. The CDR3 is 12 amino acids. Trimming cost V 3 bases and J 7 bases; bases outside gene matches: 5. Germline CDR1 is DFQATT and CDR2 is SNEGSKA (reference sequence). The CDR3 sequence is CSASRASGEQYF. The CDR3 DNA reads TGCAGTGCTAGTCGGGCTAGCGGGGAGCAGTACTTC.

The chain couples TRBV3-1 (or the pseudogene TRBV3-2) to TRBJ2-7; TRBD1 matches at 7 bases. CDR1 is LGHDT, CDR2 YNNKEL, per germline (reference sequence). The CDR3 has 16 residues. V shed 4 bases, J shed 2 bases, and the junction held 11 bases outside the gene matches. Here the CDR3 reads CASSLTYRGPAYEQYF. CDR3 DNA: TGTGCCAGCAGCCTTACGTACAGGGGCCCTGCCTACGAGCAGTACTTC.

This clone was picked up a small number of times. The CDR3 loop reads CASSHHRFADNQPQHF. The CDR3 DNA reads as TGCGCCAGCAGCCATCACAGGTTTGCCGACAATCAGCCCCAGCATTTT. The V call is TRBV4-1, the J call TRBJ1-5, with a possible D match to TRBD1 (5 bases). Germline V lookup: CDR1 MGHRA, CDR2 YSYEKL. V was shortened by 3 bases and J by 3 bases, with 15 bases between the two germline ends. This CDR3 spans 16 amino acids.